This T cell receptor (beta chain) was sequenced for a study of tumor-infiltrating lymphocytes in localized non-small cell lung cancer. Across the study: Several tumor histologies, both smoking statuses, and some post-neoadjuvant chemotherapy samples were included. Points from the study as a whole: Different pieces of the same tissue went to different assays, confounding technical variation with intratumor heterogeneity. TCR sequencing covered a subset of patients with enough tissue.

CDR3 length: 14 amino acids. Germline V gene data show CDR1 as MNHNS and CDR2 as SASEGT. V lost 7 bases and J lost 4; bases outside the gene matches: 8. Remarks on this clone: What it binds is not known.

TCRdb's table, derived via immunoSEQ multiplex PCR, lists solely in-frame clones and lacks some. Among around 9,600 clones listed, 70% to 80% were seen once. This sequence was found in a human donor with non-small cell lung cancer. The V and J genes are TRBV6-1 and TRBJ1-1; 8 nucleotides line up with TRBD1. The specimen sequenced was lung tumor tissue. In DNA, the CDR3 is TGTGCCAGCAACCTCCTACAGGGGGGCACTGAAGCTTTCTTT. Translating it yields CASNLLQGGTEAFF.